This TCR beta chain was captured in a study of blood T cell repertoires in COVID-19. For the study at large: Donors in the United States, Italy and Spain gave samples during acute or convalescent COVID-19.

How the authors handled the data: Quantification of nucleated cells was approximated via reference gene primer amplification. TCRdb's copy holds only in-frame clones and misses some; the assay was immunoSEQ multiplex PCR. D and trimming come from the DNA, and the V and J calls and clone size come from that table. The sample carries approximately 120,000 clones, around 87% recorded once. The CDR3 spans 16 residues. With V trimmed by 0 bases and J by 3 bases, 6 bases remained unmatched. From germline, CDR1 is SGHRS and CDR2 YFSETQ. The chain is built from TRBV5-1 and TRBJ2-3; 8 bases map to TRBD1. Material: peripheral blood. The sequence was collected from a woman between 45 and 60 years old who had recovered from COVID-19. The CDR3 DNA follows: TGCGCCAGCAGCTTGGGTGACAGGGGTGGGACAGATACGCAGTATTTT. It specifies CASSLGDRGGTDTQYF.